A single sample is the source of the 5 T cell receptor beta chains below, sequenced in a study of Graves' ophthalmopathy and Graves' hyperthyroidism. Scientists amplified the TCR beta CDR3 regions from RNA transcripts. HTBI-primed RT-PCR formed the first round, and a multiplex PCR formed the second. In TCRdb, the multiplex PCR reads were re-called with MiXCR into one record per CDR3 protein. The data hold 450,000 to 600,000 distinct CDR3 sequences, with approximately 35% observed a single time. Sequencing was carried out using peripheral blood or thyroid tissue (not recorded which). The receptors come from an adult man with Graves' hyperthyroidism.

This clonotype was detected once. CDR3 nucleotide sequence: TGCGCCAGCAGCTCCCTAGCGGGAGTCACAGATACGCAGTATTTT. Translation: CASSSLAGVTDTQYF. The chain carries TRBV5-1 and TRBJ2-3; TRBD2 aligns across 10 bases. This CDR3 comprises 15 residues. J was trimmed by 2 bases and V by 3 bases; bases with no gene match: 3. Germline V gene sequence: CDR1 SGHRS, CDR2 YFSETQ.

This clonotype was observed at least ten times. V gene TRBV5-1 combines with J gene TRBJ1-1, with D perhaps TRBD1 (5 bases). The ends were cut back, 2 bases at V and 1 base at J, with 9 bases in the middle. There are 14 residues in the CDR3. Germline V CDR1 and CDR2: SGHRS, YFSETQ. The CDR3 nucleotides are TGCGCCAGCAGCTTCGACAGTGCGAACACTGAAGCTTTCTTT. Its translation is CASSFDSANTEAFF.

This clonotype came up a few times. This chain connects TRBV10-3 to TRBJ1-5; D unresolved. This CDR3 spans 15 amino acids. V lost 0 bases, J lost 1 base, and 7 bases lay in between. The V gene's germline CDR1 is ENHRY and CDR2 SYGVKD. CDR3 coding DNA: TGTGCCATCAGTGAGTCAGGGCGAAGCAATCAGCCCCAGCATTTT. It encodes CAISESGRSNQPQHF.

V usage is TRBV6-5 and J usage is TRBJ1-3; maybe TRBD1 (5 bases). Germline V CDR1 and CDR2: MNHEY, SVGAGI. The length of the CDR3 is 18 residues. V was clipped by 6 bases and J by 0 bases, with 21 bases between them. This chain's CDR3 is CASSSPAARGSSGNTIYF. CDR3 sequence (DNA): TGTGCCAGCAGCTCACCCGCAGCCCGGGGGAGCTCTGGAAACACCATATATTTT.

This clonotype was observed a few times. The chain has TRBV10-2 and TRBJ2-7, with 11 bases lining up with TRBD2. The CDR3 consists of 15 residues. The trim removed 8 bases at V and 7 bases at J, leaving 13 bases unmatched. The germline gives CDR1 WSHSY, CDR2 SAAADI. The DNA of the CDR3 is TGCGCCAGCGCTCCGGTAGCGGGGGGGCCGGGGGAGCAGTACTTC. This encodes CASAPVAGGPGEQYF.